This T cell receptor beta chain was sequenced during a study of radiation and T cells in renal cell carcinoma. Study-wide points: Without pretreatment biopsies, baseline tumor clonotype presence was undetermined. From baseline, blood top tumor clonotypes peaked at 2 weeks post-radiation.

The CDR3 is made up of 15 amino acids. Trimming removed 5 bases from V and 7 bases from J; junction bases left unmatched: 10. CDR1 is SGHAT, CDR2 FQNNGV, per germline. For this clone: Its specificity is not known.

Assay used: immunoSEQ multiplex PCR; TCRdb lists only in-frame clones, some missing. The sample has about 170,000 clones, about 85% seen once. The time point is: blood 4 weeks post-SBRT, at nephrectomy. As for treatment: 15 Gy SBRT to primary tumor, nephrectomy 4 weeks later. Nephrectomy followed 15 Gy stereotactic body radiation by 4 weeks. After SBRT, blood was collected at 2 and 4 weeks, plus baseline. Sequencing was performed on blood, taken from a patient whose treatment included radiotherapy and nephrectomy. The chain recombines TRBV11-2 with TRBJ2-7; 11 nucleotides align to TRBD2. The TCR sequence derives from a woman aged 45 to 65 with renal cell carcinoma. CDR3 amino acids: CASSRNSGGAWEQYF. CDR3 in DNA: TGTGCCAGCAGCCGTAATAGCGGGGGGGCCTGGGAGCAGTACTTC.